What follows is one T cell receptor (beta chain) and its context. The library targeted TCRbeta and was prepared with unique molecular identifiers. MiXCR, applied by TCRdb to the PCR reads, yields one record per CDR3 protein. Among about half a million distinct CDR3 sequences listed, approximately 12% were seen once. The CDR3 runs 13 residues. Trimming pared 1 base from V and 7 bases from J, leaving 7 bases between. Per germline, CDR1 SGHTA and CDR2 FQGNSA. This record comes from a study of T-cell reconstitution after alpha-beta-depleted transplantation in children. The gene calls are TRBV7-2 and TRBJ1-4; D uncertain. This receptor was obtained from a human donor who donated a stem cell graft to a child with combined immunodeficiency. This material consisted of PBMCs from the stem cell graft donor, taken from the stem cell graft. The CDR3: CASSLGGSEKLFF. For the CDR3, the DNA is TGTGCCAGCAGCTTAGGCGGGTCTGAAAAACTGTTTTTT.